The 13 T cell receptor beta chains given below trace back to one sample, sequenced in a study of T cell responses to AZD1222 COVID-19 vaccine. Measured with immunoSEQ multiplex PCR; TCRdb has only the in-frame clones, and not every one. The sample lists under 200,000 clones; about 90% were seen once. Sequenced material: peripheral blood, taken on day 0 of AZD1222 vaccination. The receptors shown here come from an adult in good health.

The chain employs TRBV30 and TRBJ2-3; 7 bases match TRBD2. The V gene end was trimmed by 5 bases and the J gene end by 0 bases; junction bases not matched to a gene: 2. Germline V lookup: CDR1 GTSNPN, CDR2 SVGIG (reference sequence). The CDR3 consists of 13 residues. CDR3 sequence reads: CAWGGVSTDTQYF. As DNA, the CDR3 is TGTGCCTGGGGGGGGGTTAGCACAGATACGCAGTATTTT.

The chain uses TRBV7-3 and TRBJ2-6; perhaps TRBD1 as D (5 bases). The CDR3 covers 18 residues. From germline, CDR1 is SGHTA and CDR2 FQGTGA. V was clipped by 1 base and J by 0 bases, with 13 bases between them. The CDR3 nucleotides are TGTGCCAGCAGCTTAAGGGGCGGAAGCTTCTCTGGGGCCAACGTCCTGACTTTC. Protein: CASSLRGGSFSGANVLTF.

V usage is TRBV14 and J usage is TRBJ2-5; perhaps TRBD2 as D (6 bases). The CDR3 covers 16 residues. V was clipped by 3 bases and J by 4 bases, with 18 bases between them. Germline V CDR1 and CDR2: SGHDN, FVKESK. CDR3: CASSHLSGTPGETQYF. CDR3 nucleotide sequence: TGTGCCAGCAGCCACCTCTCGGGGACTCCAGGAGAGACCCAGTACTTC.

V is TRBV9 and J is TRBJ1-1; 9 bases align to TRBD1. Trimming removed 3 bases from V and 10 bases from J; junction bases left unmatched: 13. The CDR3 consists of 15 residues. Germline CDR1 is SGDLS and CDR2 is YYNGEE. The CDR3 nucleotides are TGTGCCAGCAGCGGTTTATCCGGGACAGGGTATTCAGCTTTCTTT. Translated, it gives CASSGLSGTGYSAFF.

The chain links TRBV5-1 to TRBJ2-2; D may be TRBD1 (5 bases). Germline values: CDR1 SGHRS, CDR2 YFSETQ. CDR3 length equals 16 residues. V was clipped by 4 bases and J by 4 bases, with 17 bases between them. The CDR3 region is CASSHTGQGVTGELFF. The CDR3 DNA reads TGCGCCAGCAGCCATACCGGACAAGGAGTCACCGGGGAGCTGTTTTTT.

The CDR3 nucleotides are TGTGCCAGCAGCCTCCCCGGGAAAAACATTCAGTACTTC. It yields the protein CASSLPGKNIQYF. V and J are TRBV28 and TRBJ2-4; the D is unclear. V was shortened by 6 bases and J by 4 bases, with 10 bases between the two germline ends. The CDR3 is 13 residues long. The germline V gene encodes CDR1 MDHEN and CDR2 SYDVKM.

The chain's CDR3 is CASSLAGFQETQYF. CDR3 DNA sequence: TGTGCCAGCAGCTTAGCGGGCTTCCAAGAGACCCAGTACTTC. The V call is TRBV7-9, the J call TRBJ2-5; D remains ambiguous. This CDR3 has 14 amino acids. Germline CDR1 is SEHNR and CDR2 is FQNEAQ (reference sequence). The V gene lost 0 bases and the J gene lost 1 base, with 6 bases spanning the gap.

V is TRBV5-4 and J is TRBJ1-1; the D is unclear. V was cut by 1 base and J by 0 bases, with 10 bases left in between. Germline lookup yields CDR1 SGHNT and CDR2 YYREEE (reference sequence). This CDR3 contains 15 residues. The CDR3 DNA reads TGTGCCAGCAGCTTGATGGGCGGCTTGAACACTGAAGCTTTCTTT. It is translated as CASSLMGGLNTEAFF.

V and J are TRBV27 and TRBJ1-1, with 9 bases aligning to TRBD1. V shed 7 bases, J shed 10 bases, and the junction held 10 bases outside the gene matches. The CDR3 length is 13 residues. Germline CDR1 and CDR2: MNHEY and SMNVEV (reference sequence). The CDR3 DNA reads as TGTGCCAGCACCCGGACAGGGGCACAGGCAGCTTTCTTT. Amino acids: CASTRTGAQAAFF.

This sequence joins TRBV27 and TRBJ2-7; 9 nucleotides agree with TRBD1. After removal of 5 bases from V and 3 bases from J, the junction contained 8 bases not matched to a gene. Looked up from germline, CDR1 is MNHEY and CDR2 is SMNVEV (reference sequence). This CDR3 is 15 amino acids long. CDR3: CASSAHGQGIYEQYF. In DNA, the CDR3 is TGTGCCAGCAGTGCACACGGACAGGGGATCTACGAGCAGTACTTC.

The chain combines TRBV19 with TRBJ2-7, with TRBD1 matching over 10 bases. In germline, CDR1 is LNHDA, CDR2 SQIVND (reference sequence). The CDR3 loop spans 13 amino acids. The V and J ends lost 6 bases and 5 bases, in that order; junction bases with no gene match: 4. CDR3 in DNA: TGTGCCAGTAGCCGGGACAGGGGCGACGAGCAGTACTTC. This gives the protein CASSRDRGDEQYF. Based on the CDR3 plus reference TRBV19 and TRBJ2-7, the full variable domain is DGGITQSPKYLFRKEGQNVTLSCEQNLNHDAMYWYRQDPGQGLRLIYYSQIVNDFQKGDIAEGYSVSREKKESFPLTVTSAQKNPTAFYLCASSRDRGDEQYFGPGTRLTVT.

The CDR3 region is CASSRTGDSGNTIYF. The CDR3 DNA follows: TGTGCCAGCAGCCGGACAGGGGACTCTGGAAACACCATATATTTT. This chain uses TRBV11-2 with TRBJ1-3, with 9 nucleotides matching TRBD1. The CDR3 consists of 15 residues. Germline V gene data show CDR1 as SGHAT and CDR2 as FQNNGV. With V trimmed by 5 bases and J by 0 bases, 2 bases remained unmatched.

V gene TRBV15 combines with J gene TRBJ2-4; perhaps TRBD2 as D (5 bases). V lost 0 bases to trimming and J lost 0 bases, with 9 bases between them. The CDR3 contains 16 residues. Germline-derived CDR1 and CDR2 are LNHNV and YYDKDF (reference sequence). Written as DNA, the CDR3 is TGTGCCACCAGCAGAGAGTCGGGAATAGCCAAAAACATTCAGTACTTC. This encodes CATSRESGIAKNIQYF.